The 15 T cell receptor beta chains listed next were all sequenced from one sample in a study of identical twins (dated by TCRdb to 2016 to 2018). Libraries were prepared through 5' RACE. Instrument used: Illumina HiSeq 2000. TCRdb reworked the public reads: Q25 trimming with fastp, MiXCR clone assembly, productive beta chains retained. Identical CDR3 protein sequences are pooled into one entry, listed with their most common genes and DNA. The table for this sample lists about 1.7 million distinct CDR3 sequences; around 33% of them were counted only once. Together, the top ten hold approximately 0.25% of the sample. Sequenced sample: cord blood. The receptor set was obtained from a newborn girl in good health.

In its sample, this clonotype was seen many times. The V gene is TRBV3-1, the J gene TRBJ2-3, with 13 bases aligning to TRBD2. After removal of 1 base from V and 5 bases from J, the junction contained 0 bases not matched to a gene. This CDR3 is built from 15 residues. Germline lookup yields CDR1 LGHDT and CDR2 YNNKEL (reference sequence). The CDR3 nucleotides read TGTGCCAGCAGCCAAGGACTAGCGGGAGGAGATACGCAGTATTTT. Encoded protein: CASSQGLAGGDTQYF.

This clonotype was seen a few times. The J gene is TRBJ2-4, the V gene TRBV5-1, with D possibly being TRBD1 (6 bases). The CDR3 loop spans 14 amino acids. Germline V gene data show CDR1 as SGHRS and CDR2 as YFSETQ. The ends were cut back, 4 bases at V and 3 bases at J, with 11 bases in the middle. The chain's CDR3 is CASSVGAYKNIQYF. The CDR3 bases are TGCGCCAGCAGCGTGGGGGCATACAAAAACATTCAGTACTTC.

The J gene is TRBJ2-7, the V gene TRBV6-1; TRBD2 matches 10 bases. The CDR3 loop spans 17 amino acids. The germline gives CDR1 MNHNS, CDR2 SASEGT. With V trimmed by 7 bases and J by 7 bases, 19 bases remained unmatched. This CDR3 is CASKGTSATSSYNEQYF. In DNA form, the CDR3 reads TGTGCCAGCAAAGGGACTAGCGCTACGAGCTCCTACAATGAGCAGTACTTC.

CDR3 protein: CSARWGGSYNEQYF. The CDR3 nucleotides read TGCAGTGCTAGATGGGGGGGCTCCTACAATGAGCAGTACTTC. V usage is TRBV20-1 and J usage is TRBJ2-1; TRBD2 might be the D (7 bases). TRBJ2-7 matches the DNA end more closely, so the J call is doubtful. Germline-derived CDR1 and CDR2 are DFQATT and SNEGSKA (reference sequence). The CDR3 loop spans 14 amino acids.

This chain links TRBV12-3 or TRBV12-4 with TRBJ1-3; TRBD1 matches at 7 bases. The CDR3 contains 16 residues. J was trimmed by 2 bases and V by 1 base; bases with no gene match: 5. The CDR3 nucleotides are TGTGCCAGCAGTTTAGTCCCGCAGGGGGCTGGAAACACCATATATTTT. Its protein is CASSLVPQGAGNTIYF.

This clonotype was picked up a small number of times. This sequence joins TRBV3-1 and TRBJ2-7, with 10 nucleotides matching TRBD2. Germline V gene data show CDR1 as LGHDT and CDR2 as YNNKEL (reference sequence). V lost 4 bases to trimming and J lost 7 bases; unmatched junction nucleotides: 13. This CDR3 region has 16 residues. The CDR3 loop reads CASSPGAGGPLNEQYF. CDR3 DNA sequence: TGTGCCAGCAGCCCCGGAGCGGGAGGGCCACTCAATGAGCAGTACTTC.

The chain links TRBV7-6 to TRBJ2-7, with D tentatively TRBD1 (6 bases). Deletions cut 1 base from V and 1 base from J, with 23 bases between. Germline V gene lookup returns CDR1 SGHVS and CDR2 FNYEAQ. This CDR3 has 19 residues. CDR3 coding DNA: TGTGCCAGCAGCTTAGAGCGGTTTTTTGCCGAAGGGGGTTCCTACGAGCAGTACTTC. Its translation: CASSLERFFAEGGSYEQYF.

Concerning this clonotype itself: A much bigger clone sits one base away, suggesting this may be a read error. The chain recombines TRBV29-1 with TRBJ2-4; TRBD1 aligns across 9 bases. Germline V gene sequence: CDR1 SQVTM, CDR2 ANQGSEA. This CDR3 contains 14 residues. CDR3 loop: CSVRTGDLKNVQYF. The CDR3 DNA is TGCAGCGTTCGGACAGGGGACCTCAAAAACGTTCAGTACTTC.

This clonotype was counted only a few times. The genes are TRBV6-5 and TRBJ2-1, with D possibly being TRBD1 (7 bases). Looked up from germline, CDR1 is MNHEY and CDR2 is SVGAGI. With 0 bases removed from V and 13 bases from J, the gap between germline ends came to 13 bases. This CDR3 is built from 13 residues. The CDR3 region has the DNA TGTGCCAGCAGTTACTCCAGGGGGGAGACCCAGTTCTTC. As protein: CASSYSRGETQFF.

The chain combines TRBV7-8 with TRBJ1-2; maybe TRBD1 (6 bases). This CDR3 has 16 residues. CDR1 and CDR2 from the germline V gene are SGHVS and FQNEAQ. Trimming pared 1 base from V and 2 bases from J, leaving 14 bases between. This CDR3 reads CASSLERTVKNYGYTF. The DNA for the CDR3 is TGTGCCAGCAGCTTAGAGAGGACAGTCAAAAACTATGGCTACACCTTC.

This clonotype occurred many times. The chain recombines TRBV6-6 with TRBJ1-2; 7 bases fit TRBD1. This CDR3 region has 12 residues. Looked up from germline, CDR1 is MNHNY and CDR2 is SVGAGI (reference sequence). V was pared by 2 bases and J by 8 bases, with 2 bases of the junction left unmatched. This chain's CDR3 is CASSYRQGGYTF. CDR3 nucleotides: TGTGCCAGCAGTTACAGACAGGGCGGCTACACCTTC.

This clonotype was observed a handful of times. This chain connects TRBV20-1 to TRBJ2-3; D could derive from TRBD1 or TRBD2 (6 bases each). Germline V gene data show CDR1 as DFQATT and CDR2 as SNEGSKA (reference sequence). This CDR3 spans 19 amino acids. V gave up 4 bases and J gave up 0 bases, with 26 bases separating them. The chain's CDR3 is CSATRRGRPPLLSTDTQYF. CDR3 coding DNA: TGCAGTGCTACCCGGAGGGGGAGGCCGCCCCTCCTTAGCACAGATACGCAGTATTTT.

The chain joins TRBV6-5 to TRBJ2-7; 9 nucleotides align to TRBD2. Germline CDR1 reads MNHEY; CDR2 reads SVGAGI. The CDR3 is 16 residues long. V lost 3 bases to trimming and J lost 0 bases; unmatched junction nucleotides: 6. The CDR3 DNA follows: TGTGCCAGCAGTTATATGAGCGGGAGGAACTCCTACGAGCAGTACTTC. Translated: CASSYMSGRNSYEQYF.

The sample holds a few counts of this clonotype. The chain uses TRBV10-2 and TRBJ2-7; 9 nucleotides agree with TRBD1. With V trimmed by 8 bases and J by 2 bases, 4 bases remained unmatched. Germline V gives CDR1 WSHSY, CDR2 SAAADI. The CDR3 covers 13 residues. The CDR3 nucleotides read TGCGCCAGCGGACAGGGGAGCACCTACGAGCAGTACTTC. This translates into CASGQGSTYEQYF.

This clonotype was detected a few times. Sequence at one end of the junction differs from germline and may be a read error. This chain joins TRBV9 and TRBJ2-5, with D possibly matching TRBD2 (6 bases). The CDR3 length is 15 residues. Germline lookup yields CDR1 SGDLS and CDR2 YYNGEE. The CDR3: CAGSAENAAGETQYF. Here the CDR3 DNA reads TGTGCCGGCAGCGCCGAGAATGCAGCGGGAGAGACCCAGTACTTC.